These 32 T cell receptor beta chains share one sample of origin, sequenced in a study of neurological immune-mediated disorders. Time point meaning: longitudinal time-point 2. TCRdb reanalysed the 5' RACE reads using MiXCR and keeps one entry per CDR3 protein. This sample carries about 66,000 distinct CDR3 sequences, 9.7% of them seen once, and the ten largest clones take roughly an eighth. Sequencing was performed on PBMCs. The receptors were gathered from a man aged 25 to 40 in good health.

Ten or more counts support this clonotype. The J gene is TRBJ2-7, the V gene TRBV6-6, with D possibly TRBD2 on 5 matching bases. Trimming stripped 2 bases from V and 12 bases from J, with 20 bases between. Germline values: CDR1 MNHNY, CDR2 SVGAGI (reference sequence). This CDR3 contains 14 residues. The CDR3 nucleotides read TGTGCCAGCAGTTACGGTACTAGTTTTACCCCCCGGTACTTC. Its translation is CASSYGTSFTPRYF.

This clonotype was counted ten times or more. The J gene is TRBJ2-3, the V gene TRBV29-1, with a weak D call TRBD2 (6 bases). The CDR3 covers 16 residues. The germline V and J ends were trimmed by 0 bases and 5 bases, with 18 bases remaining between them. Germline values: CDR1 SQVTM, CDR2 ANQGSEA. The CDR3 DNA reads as TGCAGCGTTGAAGATCGCCGGGGGATTGGTTTAGATACGCAGTATTTT. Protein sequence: CSVEDRRGIGLDTQYF.

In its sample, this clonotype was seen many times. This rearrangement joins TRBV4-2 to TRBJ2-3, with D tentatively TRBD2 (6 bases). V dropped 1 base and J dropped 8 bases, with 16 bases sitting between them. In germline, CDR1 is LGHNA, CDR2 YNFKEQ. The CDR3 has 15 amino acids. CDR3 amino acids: CASSQARDSAGTQYF. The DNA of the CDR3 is TGTGCCAGCAGCCAAGCCCGGGACTCTGCGGGTACGCAGTATTTT.

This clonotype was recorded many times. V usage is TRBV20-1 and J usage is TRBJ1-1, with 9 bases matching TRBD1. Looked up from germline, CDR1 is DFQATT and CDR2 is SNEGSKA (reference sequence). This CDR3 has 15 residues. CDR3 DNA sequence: TGCAGAACCCGTCCCGGGACAGGGTTTGTAGATGAAGCTTTCTTT. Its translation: CRTRPGTGFVDEAFF.

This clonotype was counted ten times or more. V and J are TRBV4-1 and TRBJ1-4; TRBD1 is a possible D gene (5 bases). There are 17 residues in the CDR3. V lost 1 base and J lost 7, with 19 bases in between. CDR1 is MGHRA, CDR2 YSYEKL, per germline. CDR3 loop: CASSQVGAATEREKLFF. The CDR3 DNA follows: TGCGCCAGCAGCCAAGTTGGGGCCGCGACCGAACGTGAAAAACTGTTTTTT.

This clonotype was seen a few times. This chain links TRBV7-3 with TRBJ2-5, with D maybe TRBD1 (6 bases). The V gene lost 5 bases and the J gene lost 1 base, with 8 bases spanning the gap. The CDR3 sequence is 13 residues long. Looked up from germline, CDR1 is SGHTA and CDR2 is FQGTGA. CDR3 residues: CASSPDSQETQYF. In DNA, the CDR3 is TGTGCCAGCAGCCCGGACAGCCAAGAGACCCAGTACTTC.

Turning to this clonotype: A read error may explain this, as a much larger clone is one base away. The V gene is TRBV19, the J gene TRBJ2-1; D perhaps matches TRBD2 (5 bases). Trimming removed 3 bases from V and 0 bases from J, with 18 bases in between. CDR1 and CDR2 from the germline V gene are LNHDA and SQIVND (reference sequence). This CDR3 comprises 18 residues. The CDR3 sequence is CASSIVGTIRGSYNEQFF. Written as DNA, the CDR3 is TGTGCCAGTAGTATTGTGGGCACCATCCGGGGCTCCTACAATGAGCAGTTCTTC.

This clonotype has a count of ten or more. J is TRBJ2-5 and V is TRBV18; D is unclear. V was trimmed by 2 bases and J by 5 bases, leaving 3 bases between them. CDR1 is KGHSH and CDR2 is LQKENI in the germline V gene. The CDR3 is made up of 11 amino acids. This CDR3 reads CASSPWETQYF. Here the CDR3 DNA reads TGTGCCAGCTCACCATGGGAGACCCAGTACTTC.

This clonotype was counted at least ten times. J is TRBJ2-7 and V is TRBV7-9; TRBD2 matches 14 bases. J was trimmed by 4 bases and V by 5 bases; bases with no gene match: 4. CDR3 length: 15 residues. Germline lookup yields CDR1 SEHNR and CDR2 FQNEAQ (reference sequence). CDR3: CASSRGTSGSYEQYF. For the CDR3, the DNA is TGTGCCAGCAGCCGCGGGACTAGCGGGAGTTACGAGCAGTACTTC.

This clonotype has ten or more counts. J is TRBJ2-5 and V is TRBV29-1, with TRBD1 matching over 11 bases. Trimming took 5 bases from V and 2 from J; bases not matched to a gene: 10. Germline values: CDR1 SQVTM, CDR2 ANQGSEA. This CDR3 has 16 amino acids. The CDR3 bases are TGCAGCGTTCGCGGCGGGACAGGGGGACCTCAAGAGACCCAGTACTTC. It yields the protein CSVRGGTGGPQETQYF. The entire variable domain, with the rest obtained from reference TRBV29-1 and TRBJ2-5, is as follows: SAVISQKPSRDICQRGTSLTIQCQVDSQVTMMFWYRQQPGQSLTLIATANQGSEATYESGFVIDKFPISRPNLTFSTLTVSNMSPEDSSIYLCSVRGGTGGPQETQYFGPGTRLLVL.

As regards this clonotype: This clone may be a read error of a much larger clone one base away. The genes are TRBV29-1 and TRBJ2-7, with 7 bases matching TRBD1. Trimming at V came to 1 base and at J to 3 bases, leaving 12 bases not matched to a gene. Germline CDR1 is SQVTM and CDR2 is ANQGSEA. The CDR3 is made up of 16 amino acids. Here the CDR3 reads CSVEVSGQLPYYEQYF. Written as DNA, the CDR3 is TGCAGCGTTGAAGTGTCGGGACAGCTTCCCTACTACGAGCAGTACTTC.

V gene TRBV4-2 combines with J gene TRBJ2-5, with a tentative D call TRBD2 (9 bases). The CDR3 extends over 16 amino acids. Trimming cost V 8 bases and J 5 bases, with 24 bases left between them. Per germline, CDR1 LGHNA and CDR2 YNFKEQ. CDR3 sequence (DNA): TGTGCCAGCCCCCATTCTAGCGGGACAGGAGACGAGACCCAGTACTTC. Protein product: CASPHSSGTGDETQYF.

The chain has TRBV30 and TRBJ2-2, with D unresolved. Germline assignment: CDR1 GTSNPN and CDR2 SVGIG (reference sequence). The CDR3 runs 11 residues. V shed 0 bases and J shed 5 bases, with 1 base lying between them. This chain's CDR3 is CAWSVTGELFF. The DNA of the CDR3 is TGTGCCTGGAGTGTAACCGGGGAGCTGTTTTTT.

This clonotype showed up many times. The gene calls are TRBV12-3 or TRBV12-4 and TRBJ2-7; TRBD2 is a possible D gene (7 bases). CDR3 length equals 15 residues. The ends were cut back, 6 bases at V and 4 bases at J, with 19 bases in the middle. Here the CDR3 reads CASRPRGAGEYEQYF. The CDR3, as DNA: TGTGCCAGCAGGCCTCGGGGGGCGGGAGAGTACGAGCAGTACTTC.

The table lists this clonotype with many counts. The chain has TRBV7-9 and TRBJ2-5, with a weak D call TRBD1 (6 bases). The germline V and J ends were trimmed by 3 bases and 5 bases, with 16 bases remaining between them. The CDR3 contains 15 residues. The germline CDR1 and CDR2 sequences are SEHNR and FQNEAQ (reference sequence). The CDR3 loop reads CASSFITGIFETQYF. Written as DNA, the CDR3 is TGTGCCAGCAGCTTTATTACAGGGATTTTTGAGACCCAGTACTTC. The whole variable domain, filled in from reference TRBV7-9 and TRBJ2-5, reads DTGVSQNPRHKITKRGQNVTFRCDPISEHNRLYWYRQTLGQGPEFLTYFQNEAQLEKSRLLSDRFSAERPKGSFSTLEIQRTEQGDSAMYLCASSFITGIFETQYFGPGTRLLVL.

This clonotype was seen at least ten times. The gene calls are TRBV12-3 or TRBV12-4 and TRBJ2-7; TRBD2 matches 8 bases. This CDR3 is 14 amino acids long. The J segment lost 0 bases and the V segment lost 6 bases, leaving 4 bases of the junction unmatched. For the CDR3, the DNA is TGTGCCAGCAGCCGGGAGGGCGGCTCCTACGAGCAGTACTTC. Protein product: CASSREGGSYEQYF.

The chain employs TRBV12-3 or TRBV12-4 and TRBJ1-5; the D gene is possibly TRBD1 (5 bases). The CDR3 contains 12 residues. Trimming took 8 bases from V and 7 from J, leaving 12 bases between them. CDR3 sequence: CASQTRDQPQHF. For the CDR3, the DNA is TGTGCCAGCCAAACAAGGGACCAGCCCCAGCATTTT.

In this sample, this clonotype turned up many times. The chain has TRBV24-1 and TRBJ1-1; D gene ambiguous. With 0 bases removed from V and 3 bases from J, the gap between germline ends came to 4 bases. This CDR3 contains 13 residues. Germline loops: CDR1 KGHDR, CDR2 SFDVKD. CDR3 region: CATSDLKDTEAFF. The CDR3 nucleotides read TGTGCCACCAGTGATTTGAAGGACACTGAAGCTTTCTTT.

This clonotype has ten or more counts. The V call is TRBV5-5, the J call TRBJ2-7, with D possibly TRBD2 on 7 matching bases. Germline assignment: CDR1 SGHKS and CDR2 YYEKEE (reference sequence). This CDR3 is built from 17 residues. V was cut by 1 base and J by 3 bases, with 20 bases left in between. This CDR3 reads CASSLTGGGVVGYEQYF. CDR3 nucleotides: TGTGCCAGCAGCTTGACCGGCGGGGGCGTCGTAGGCTACGAGCAGTACTTC.

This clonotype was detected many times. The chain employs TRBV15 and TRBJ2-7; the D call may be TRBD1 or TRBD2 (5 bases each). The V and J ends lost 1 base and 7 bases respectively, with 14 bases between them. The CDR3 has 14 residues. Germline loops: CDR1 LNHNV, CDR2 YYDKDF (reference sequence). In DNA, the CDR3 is TGTGCCACCAGCAGAGGAGTAGCGCCAGGGGAGCAGTACTTC. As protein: CATSRGVAPGEQYF.

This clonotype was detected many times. CDR3 loop: CASSLSPEVNEQFF. In nucleotides, the CDR3 is TGTGCCAGCAGTTTATCCCCAGAGGTCAATGAGCAGTTCTTC. The chain links TRBV27 to TRBJ2-1, with D uncertain. V was shortened by 0 bases and J by 6 bases, with 9 bases between the two germline ends. Per germline, CDR1 MNHEY and CDR2 SMNVEV (reference sequence). The CDR3 has 14 amino acids.

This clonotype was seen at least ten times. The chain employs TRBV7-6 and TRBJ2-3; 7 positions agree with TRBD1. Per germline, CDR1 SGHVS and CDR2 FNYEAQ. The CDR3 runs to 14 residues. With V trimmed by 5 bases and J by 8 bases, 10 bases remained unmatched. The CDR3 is CASSLGGQAPTQYF. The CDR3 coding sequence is TGTGCCAGCAGCCTTGGCGGACAGGCCCCTACGCAGTATTTT. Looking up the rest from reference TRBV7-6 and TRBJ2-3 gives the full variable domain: GAGVSQSPRYKVTKRGQDVALRCDPISGHVSLYWYRQALGQGPEFLTYFNYEAQQDKSGLPNDRFSAERPEGSISTLTIQRTEQRDSAMYRCASSLGGQAPTQYFGPGTRLTVL.

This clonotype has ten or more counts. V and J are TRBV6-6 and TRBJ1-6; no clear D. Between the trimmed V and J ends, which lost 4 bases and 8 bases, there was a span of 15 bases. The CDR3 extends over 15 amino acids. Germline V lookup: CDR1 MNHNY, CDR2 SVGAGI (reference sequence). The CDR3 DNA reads TGTGCCAGCAGTTCTCGGACCGATGGGGATTCACCCCTCCACTTT. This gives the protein CASSSRTDGDSPLHF.

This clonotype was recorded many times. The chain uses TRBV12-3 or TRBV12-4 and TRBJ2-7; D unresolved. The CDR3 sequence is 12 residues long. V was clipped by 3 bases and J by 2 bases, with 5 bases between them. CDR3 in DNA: TGTGCCAGCAGTTTCGACCCCTACGAGCAGTACTTC. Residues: CASSFDPYEQYF.

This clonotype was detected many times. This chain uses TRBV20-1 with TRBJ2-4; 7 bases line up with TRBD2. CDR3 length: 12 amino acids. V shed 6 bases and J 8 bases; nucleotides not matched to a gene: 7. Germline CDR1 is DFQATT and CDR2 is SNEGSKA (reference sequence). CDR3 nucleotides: TGCAGTGCCGGACGGGGGGTAGACATTCAGTACTTC. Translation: CSAGRGVDIQYF.

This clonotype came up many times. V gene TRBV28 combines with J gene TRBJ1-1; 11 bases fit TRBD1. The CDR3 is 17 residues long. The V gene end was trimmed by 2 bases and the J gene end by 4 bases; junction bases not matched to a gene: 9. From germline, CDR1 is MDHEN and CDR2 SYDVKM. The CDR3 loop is CASSLVGTGGLSTEAFF. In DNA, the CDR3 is TGTGCCAGCAGTTTAGTCGGGACAGGGGGTCTAAGCACTGAAGCTTTCTTT.

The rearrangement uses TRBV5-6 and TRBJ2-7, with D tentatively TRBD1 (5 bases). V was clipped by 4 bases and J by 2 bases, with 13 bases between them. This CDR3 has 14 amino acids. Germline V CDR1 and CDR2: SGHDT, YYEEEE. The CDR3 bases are TGTGCCAGCAGCCAACAAACAGGTACCTACGAGCAGTACTTC. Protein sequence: CASSQQTGTYEQYF. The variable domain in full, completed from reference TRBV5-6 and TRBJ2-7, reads DAGVTQSPTHLIKTRGQQVTLRCSPKSGHDTVSWYQQALGQGPQFIFQYYEEEERQRGNFPDRFSGHQFPNYSSELNVNALLLGDSALYLCASSQQTGTYEQYFGPGTRLTVT.

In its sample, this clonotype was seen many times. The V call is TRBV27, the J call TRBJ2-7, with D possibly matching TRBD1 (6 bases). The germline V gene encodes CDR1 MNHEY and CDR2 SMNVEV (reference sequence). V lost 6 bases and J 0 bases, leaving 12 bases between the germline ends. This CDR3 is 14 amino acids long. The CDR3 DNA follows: TGTGCCAGCAGGATCGGGACACTCTCCTACGAGCAGTACTTC. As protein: CASRIGTLSYEQYF.

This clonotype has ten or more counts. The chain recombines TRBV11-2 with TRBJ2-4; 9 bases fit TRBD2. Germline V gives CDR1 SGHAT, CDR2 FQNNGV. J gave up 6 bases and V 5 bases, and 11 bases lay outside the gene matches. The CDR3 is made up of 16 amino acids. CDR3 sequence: CASSLIAGALINIQYF. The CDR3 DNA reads TGTGCCAGCAGCCTTATAGCGGGGGCCCTAATAAACATTCAGTACTTC.

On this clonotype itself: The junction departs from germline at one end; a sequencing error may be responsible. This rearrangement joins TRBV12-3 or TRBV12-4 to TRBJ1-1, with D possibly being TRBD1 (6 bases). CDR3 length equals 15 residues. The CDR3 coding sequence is TGTGCCAGCAGGTTAGCAGGGGAGAGTTGGACTGAAGCTTTCTTT. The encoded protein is CASRLAGESWTEAFF.

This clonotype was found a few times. CDR3 sequence (DNA): TGTGCCAGCAGCCCCCTCGGACAGGGGGCCGGGTATGGCTACACCTTC. Translated: CASSPLGQGAGYGYTF. This chain joins TRBV3-1 and TRBJ1-2; 11 positions match TRBD1. The CDR3 contains 16 residues. The V gene's germline CDR1 is LGHDT and CDR2 YNNKEL (reference sequence). J lost 5 bases, V lost 4 bases, and 9 bases had no gene match.

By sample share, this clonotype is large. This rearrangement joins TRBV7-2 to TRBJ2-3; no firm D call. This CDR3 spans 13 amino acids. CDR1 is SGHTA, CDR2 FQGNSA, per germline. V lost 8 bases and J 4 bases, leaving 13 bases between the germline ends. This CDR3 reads CASVSWIADTQYF. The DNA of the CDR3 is TGTGCCAGCGTAAGTTGGATCGCAGATACGCAGTATTTT.